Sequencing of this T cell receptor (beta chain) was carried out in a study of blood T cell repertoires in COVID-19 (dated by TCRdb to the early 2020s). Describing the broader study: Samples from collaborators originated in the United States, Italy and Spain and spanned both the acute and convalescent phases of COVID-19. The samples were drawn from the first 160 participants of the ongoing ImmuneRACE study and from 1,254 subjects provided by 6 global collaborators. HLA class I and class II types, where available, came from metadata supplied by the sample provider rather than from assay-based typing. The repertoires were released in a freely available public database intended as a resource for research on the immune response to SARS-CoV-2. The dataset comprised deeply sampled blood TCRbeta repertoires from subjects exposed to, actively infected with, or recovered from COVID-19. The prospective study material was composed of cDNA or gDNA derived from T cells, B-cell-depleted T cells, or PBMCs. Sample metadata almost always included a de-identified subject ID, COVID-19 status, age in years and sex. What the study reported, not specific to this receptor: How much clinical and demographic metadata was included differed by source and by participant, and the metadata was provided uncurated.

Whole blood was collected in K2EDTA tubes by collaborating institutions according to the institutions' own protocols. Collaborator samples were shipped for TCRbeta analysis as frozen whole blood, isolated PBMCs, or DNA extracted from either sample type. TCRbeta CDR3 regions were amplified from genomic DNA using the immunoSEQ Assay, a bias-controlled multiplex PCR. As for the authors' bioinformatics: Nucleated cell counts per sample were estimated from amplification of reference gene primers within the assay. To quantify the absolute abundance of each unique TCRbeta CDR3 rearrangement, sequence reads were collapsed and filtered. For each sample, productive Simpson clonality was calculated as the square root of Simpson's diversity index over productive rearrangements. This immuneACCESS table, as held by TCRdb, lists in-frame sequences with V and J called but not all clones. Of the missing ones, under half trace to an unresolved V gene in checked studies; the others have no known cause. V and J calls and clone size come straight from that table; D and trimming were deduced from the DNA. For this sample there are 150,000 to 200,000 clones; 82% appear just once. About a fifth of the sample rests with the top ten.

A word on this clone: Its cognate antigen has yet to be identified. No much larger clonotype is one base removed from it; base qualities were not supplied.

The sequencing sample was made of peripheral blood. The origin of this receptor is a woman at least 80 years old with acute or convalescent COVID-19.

The base sequence is TGCGCCAGCAGCTTGGCGGGACTCCTCGAGACCCAGTACTTC. Its protein reads: CASSLAGLLETQYF. The chain was built from TRBV5-1 and TRBJ2-5, and TRBD2 may be the D gene, going by 6 matching bases. Trimming removed 0 bases from V and 5 bases from J, leaving 11 bases between the germline ends. The CDR3 measures 14 amino acids from cysteine to phenylalanine. Of all the DNA, just the CDR3 is kept, 42 bases in frame from base 1. Sequences SGHRS (CDR1) and YFSETQ (CDR2) are obtained from the germline V gene.